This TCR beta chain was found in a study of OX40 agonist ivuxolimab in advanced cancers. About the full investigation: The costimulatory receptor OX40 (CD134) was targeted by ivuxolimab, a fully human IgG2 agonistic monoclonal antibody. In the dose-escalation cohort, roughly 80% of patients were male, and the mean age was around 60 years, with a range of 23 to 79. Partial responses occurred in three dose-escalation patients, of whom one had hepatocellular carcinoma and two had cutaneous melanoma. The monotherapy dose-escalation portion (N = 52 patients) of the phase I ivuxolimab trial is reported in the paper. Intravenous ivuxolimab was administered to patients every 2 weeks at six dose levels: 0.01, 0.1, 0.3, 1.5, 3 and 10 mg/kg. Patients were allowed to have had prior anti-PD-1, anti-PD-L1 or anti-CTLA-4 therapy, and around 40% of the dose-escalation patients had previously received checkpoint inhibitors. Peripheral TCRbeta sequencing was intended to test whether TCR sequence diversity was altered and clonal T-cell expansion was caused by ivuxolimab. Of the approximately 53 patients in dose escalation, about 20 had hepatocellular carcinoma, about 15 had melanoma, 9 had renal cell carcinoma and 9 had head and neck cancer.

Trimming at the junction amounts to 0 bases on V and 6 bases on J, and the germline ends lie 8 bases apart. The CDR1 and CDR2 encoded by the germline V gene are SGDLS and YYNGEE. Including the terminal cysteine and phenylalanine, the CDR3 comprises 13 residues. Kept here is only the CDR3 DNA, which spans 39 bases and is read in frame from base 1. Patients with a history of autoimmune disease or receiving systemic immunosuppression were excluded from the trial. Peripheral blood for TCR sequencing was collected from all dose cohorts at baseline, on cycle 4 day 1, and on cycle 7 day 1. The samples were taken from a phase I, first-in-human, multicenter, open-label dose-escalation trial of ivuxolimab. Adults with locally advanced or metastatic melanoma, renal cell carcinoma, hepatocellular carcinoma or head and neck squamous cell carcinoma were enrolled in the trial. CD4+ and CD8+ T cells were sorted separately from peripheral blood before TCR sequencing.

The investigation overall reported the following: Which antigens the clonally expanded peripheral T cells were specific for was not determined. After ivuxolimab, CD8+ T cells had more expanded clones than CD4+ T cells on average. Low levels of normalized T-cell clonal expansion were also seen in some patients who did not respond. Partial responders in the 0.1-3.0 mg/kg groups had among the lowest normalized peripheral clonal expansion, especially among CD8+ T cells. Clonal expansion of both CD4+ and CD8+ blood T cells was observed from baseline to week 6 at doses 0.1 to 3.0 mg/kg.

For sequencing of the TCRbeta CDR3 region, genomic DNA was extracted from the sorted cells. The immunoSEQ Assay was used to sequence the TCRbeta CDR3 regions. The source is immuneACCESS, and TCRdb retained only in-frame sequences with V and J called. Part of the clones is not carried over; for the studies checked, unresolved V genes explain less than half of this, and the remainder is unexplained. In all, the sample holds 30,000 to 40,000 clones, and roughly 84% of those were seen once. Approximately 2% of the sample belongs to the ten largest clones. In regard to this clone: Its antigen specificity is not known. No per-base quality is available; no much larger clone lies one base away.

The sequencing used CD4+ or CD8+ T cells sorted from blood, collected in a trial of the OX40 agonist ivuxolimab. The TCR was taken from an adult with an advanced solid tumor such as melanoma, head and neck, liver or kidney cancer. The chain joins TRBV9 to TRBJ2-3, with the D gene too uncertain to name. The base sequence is TGTGCCAGCAGCGTAGGTTATAGGGATACGCAGTATTTT. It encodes CASSVGYRDTQYF.